The T cell receptor (beta chain) described here comes from a study of blood T cell repertoires in COVID-19. Overall study context: COVID-19 samples from acute and convalescent phases originated in the United States, Italy and Spain. In each case, the material was cDNA or gDNA derived from T cells, B-cell-depleted T cells, or PBMCs.

The method was immunoSEQ multiplex PCR; TCRdb's version includes in-frame clones alone and lacks a portion of them. The data contain approximately 100,000 clones, 88% of them seen just once; the ten biggest clones take up about 3.2%. Germline CDR1 is SGHKS and CDR2 is YYEKEE (reference sequence). V was pared by 5 bases and J by 6 bases, with 3 bases of the junction left unmatched. This CDR3 comprises 12 residues. The clonotype comes from a human donor in a cohort sampled during active COVID-19. Material: peripheral blood. The chain joins TRBV5-5 to TRBJ2-7; TRBD1 aligns across 9 bases. In DNA form, the CDR3 reads TGTGCCAGCAGTACGACAGGGGGCGAGCAGTACTTC. Protein sequence: CASSTTGGEQYF.